The clone carrying this T cell receptor beta chain turned up a few times. Its antigen remains unknown. This entry is derived from a study of Ad26.COV2.S vaccination and SARS-CoV-2 variants. Study context: The vaccine Ad26.COV2.S was put into the muscle once, or twice with 56 days between. Study-wide findings and caveats: Possibly, TCR breadth and depth analyses underestimated total T cell responses. After vaccination, substantial breadth of spike-specific CD8+ and CD4+ responses was reported.

Sequencing used immunoSEQ multiplex PCR; TCRdb keeps in-frame clones, though not all of them. Of roughly 350,000 clones listed, 75% to 90% are singletons. Treatment of the sample: 15 to 20 received Ad26.COV2.S at low or high dose, single or two shots; about five received placebo; per-sample allocation not given. Samples came from day 63 after the first vaccine or placebo injection. Built on an Ad26 vector, the vaccine expressed Wuhan-strain SARS-CoV-2 spike. Germline assignment: CDR1 SEHNR and CDR2 FQNEAQ (reference sequence). Between the trimmed V and J ends, which lost 3 bases and 5 bases, there was a span of 11 bases. The CDR3 consists of 13 residues.

The TCR was taken from a person between 18 and 65 years old who received the Ad26.COV2.S COVID-19 vaccine or a placebo. Sequenced here: peripheral blood, sampled in a trial of Ad26.COV2.S vaccine versus placebo. The chain employs TRBV7-9 and TRBJ2-7; D is possibly TRBD1 (6 bases). CDR3 bases: TGTGCCAGCAGCTTTCGACAGGACCACGAGCAGTACTTC. Translating gives CASSFRQDHEQYF. The whole variable domain, filled in from reference TRBV7-9 and TRBJ2-7, reads DTGVSQNPRHKITKRGQNVTFRCDPISEHNRLYWYRQTLGQGPEFLTYFQNEAQLEKSRLLSDRFSAERPKGSFSTLEIQRTEQGDSAMYLCASSFRQDHEQYFGPGTRLTVT.